The clone carrying this T cell receptor beta chain rates as medium-sized. What it binds is unknown. Germline V gene data show CDR1 as MDHEN and CDR2 as SYDVKM. The CDR3 has 11 residues. Between the trimmed V and J ends, which lost 5 bases and 9 bases, there was a span of 11 bases. Constant-region reverse primers amplified full-length variable regions, followed by semi-nested Nested Universal Primer A PCR. TCRdb processed the 5' RACE reads anew with MiXCR; each CDR3 protein has one entry. This sample yields some 31,000 distinct CDR3 sequences, of which under 30% are seen a single time; roughly 4% belongs to the top ten. Study-wide results and limits: Tumor-infiltrating Treg TCR alpha and beta sequences overlapped most with tumor naive CD4+ T cells, then blood naive. Whole repertoires were not studied in the larger cohort, only one V-J beta rearrangement.

The V call is TRBV28, the J call TRBJ2-7; D gene ambiguous. Sequencing used naive CD4+ T cells sorted from a lymph node. Described subset: naive CD4+ T cells, CD4+CD45RA+CD25-. The receptor comes from a female donor with breast cancer. The CDR3 protein is CASSRRLAQYF. As DNA, the CDR3 is TGTGCCAGCAGTCGCAGACTCGCGCAGTACTTC.